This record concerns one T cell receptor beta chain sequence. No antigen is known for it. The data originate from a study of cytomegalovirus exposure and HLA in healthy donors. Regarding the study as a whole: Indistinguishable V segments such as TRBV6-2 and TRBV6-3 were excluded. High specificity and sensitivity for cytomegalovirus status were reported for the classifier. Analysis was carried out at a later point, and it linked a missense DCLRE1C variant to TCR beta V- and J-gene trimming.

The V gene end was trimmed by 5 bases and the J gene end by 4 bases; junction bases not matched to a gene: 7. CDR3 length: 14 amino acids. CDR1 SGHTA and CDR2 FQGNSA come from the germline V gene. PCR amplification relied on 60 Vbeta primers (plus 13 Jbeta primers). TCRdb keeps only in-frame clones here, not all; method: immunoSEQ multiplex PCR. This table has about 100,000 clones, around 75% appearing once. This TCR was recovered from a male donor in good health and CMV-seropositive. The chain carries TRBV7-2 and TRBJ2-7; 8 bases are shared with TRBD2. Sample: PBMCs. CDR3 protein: CASSLSGGIYEQYF. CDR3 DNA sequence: TGTGCCAGCAGCCTAAGCGGGGGTATATACGAGCAGTACTTC.